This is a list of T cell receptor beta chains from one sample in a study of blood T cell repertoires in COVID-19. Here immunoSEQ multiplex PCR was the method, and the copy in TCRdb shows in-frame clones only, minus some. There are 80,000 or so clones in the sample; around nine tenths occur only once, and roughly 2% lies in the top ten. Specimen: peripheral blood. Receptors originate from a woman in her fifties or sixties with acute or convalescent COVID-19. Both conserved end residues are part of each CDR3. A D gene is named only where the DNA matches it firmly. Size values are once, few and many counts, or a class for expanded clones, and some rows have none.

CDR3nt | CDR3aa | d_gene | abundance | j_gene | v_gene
TGCGCCAGCAGCTTGGGGGGGACTAGCCGCTCCTACGAGCAGTACTTC | CASSLGGTSRSYEQYF | TRBD2 | once | TRBJ2-7 | TRBV5-1
TGCAGTGCTAGTCCATCGGGGGACTTTGAAGCTTTCTTT | CSASPSGDFEAFF | NA | NA | TRBJ1-1 | TRBV20-1
TGTGCCAGCAGCGTGACTAGCGGGGGTGTGGATGAGCAGTTCTTC | CASSVTSGGVDEQFF | TRBD2 | NA | TRBJ2-1 | TRBV7-9
TGTGCCAGCAGCTTACTCGAGTCCAATGAGCAGTTCTTC | CASSLLESNEQFF | NA | NA | TRBJ2-1 | TRBV7-2
TGTGCCAGCGGACAGGCGGGTTATAATTCACCCCTCCACTTT | CASGQAGYNSPLHF | TRBD1 | NA | TRBJ1-6 | TRBV28
TGTGCCAGCAGCGTAGGGGTTAGGACAGGGGGCGCGTATGGCTACACCTTC | CASSVGVRTGGAYGYTF | TRBD1 | once | TRBJ1-2 | TRBV9
TGTGCCAGCAGTTTAGGGCAGGGTGGCACAGATACGCAGTATTTT | CASSLGQGGTDTQYF | NA | NA | TRBJ2-3 | TRBV28
TGTGCCAGCAGTTCTCCGACCACAGGGACCGAGCAGTACTTC | CASSSPTTGTEQYF | NA | NA | TRBJ2-7 | TRBV27
TGTGCCAGCAGCCCGACTAGCGGGGGGGCCAATGAGCAGTTCTTC | CASSPTSGGANEQFF | TRBD2 | few | TRBJ2-1 | TRBV4-2
TGTGCCAGCAGTTTTCCCGGACAGTCGAACACTGAAGCTTTCTTT | CASSFPGQSNTEAFF | NA | NA | TRBJ1-1 | TRBV5-4
TGTGCCAGCAGCCAACCCCTTGGGCTAGCGGGTGAAATATCCTACGAGCAGTACTTC | CASSQPLGLAGEISYEQYF | TRBD2 | NA | TRBJ2-7 | TRBV4-2
TGTGCCAGCAGAGGCGGGACGATTGGCTACACCTTC | CASRGGTIGYTF | NA | NA | TRBJ1-2 | TRBV2
TGTGCCAGCTCCCCGGATCAACAGGGAACTGAAGCTTTCTTT | CASSPDQQGTEAFF | NA | few | TRBJ1-1 | TRBV18
TGTGCCAGCAGCTTGGGGGCGACAATGAGCTCCTACAATGAGCAGTTCTTC | CASSLGATMSSYNEQFF | NA | NA | TRBJ2-1 | TRBV5-6
TGTGCCAGCAGTTACTTGAGGATCAATCAGCCCCAGCATTTT | CASSYLRINQPQHF | NA | NA | TRBJ1-5 | TRBV6-2/TRBV6-3
TGTGCCAGTAGCGCGACAGGGTGGAACACTGAAGCTTTCTTT | CASSATGWNTEAFF | TRBD1 | NA | TRBJ1-1 | TRBV19
TGTGCCAGCAGCTTAAGGAGTGGGGAGCAGTTCTTC | CASSLRSGEQFF | NA | NA | TRBJ2-1 | TRBV27
TGTGCCAGCACGCCAGGGGATAGGGACATTCAGTACTTC | CASTPGDRDIQYF | NA | once | TRBJ2-4 | TRBV5-5
TGTGCCAGCAGTGACCGGACAGGGAGGACCGGGGAGCTGTTTTTT | CASSDRTGRTGELFF | TRBD1 | NA | TRBJ2-2 | TRBV2
TGTGCCATCAGTGAAAGAGGACAGGGGACCTACGAGCAGTACTTC | CAISERGQGTYEQYF | TRBD1 | NA | TRBJ2-7 | TRBV10-3
TGTGCCAGCTCACAGGGACAGCCCACAGGCTACACCTTC | CASSQGQPTGYTF | TRBD1 | NA | TRBJ1-2 | TRBV18
TGTGCCAGTAGGCGACAGGGCGACACTGAAGCTTTCTTT | CASRRQGDTEAFF | TRBD1 | once | TRBJ1-1 | TRBV19
TGTGCCAGCACTAAACGAACAGTCTACGATTCACCCCTCCACTTT | CASTKRTVYDSPLHF | NA | NA | TRBJ1-6 | TRBV5-6
TGCAGCGCCTGGACAGGGCTTAATGAAAAACTGTTTTTT | CSAWTGLNEKLFF | TRBD1 | NA | TRBJ1-4 | TRBV29-1
TGTGCCAGCAGCCCGACAACGGACAGCCAGCCCCAGCATTTT | CASSPTTDSQPQHF | NA | NA | TRBJ1-5 | TRBV7-6
TGTGCCAGCAGCGACGGAGGTGGCACAGATACGCAGTATTTT | CASSDGGGTDTQYF | NA | NA | TRBJ2-3 | TRBV3-1/TRBV3-2
TGTGCCTGGAGTAGGGCCCGCGGGAACATTCAGTACTTC | CAWSRARGNIQYF | NA | NA | TRBJ2-4 | TRBV30
TGTGCCAGCTCCAACTGGGCCTCTGGAAACACCATATATTTT | CASSNWASGNTIYF | NA | few | TRBJ1-3 | TRBV18
TGTGCCAGCAGCCCCCAGGACAGGGGGTATGGCTACACCTTC | CASSPQDRGYGYTF | TRBD1 | once | TRBJ1-2 | TRBV11-2
TGTGCCAGCAGCCCCAGGGAACAGGGCCCTAACACCTTC | CASSPREQGPNTF | NA | NA | TRBJ1-2 | TRBV5-4
TGTGCCAGCAGCGTAGCGGCTAGCGGGGCGGGTGAGCAGTTCTTC | CASSVAASGAGEQFF | TRBD2 | NA | TRBJ2-1 | TRBV9
TGTGCCAGCAGCCTTAAGGATGGGCCAACTGAAGCTTTCTTT | CASSLKDGPTEAFF | NA | NA | TRBJ1-1 | TRBV7-9
TGTGCCAGCGGGCGGACACCCTACGAGCAGTACTTC | CASGRTPYEQYF | NA | NA | TRBJ2-7 | TRBV6-6
TGTGCCAGCTGTGCGGAGGGACGCTATGGCTACACCTTC | CASCAEGRYGYTF | NA | NA | TRBJ1-2 | TRBV28
TGTGCCAGCAGCCAGGGGGGCAAGACCCAGTACTTC | CASSQGGKTQYF | NA | NA | TRBJ2-5 | TRBV28
TGTGCCAGCAGCTTAGAGCCGGAGGACACTGAAGCTTTCTTT | CASSLEPEDTEAFF | NA | NA | TRBJ1-1 | TRBV7-2
TGTGCCAGCTCACCACCGGAACTAGGGGGCTGGGGCGAGCAGTACTTC | CASSPPELGGWGEQYF | TRBD1 | few | TRBJ2-7 | TRBV18
TGTGCCAGCAGGCGCATACCACAACCAACAGGGGAGAGTTCACCCCTCCACTTT | CASRRIPQPTGESSPLHF | TRBD1 | NA | TRBJ1-6 | TRBV28
TGTGCCAGCAGTGAAGATGGTCTAGCGGATAACTCCTACAATGAGCAGTTCTTC | CASSEDGLADNSYNEQFF | TRBD2 | once | TRBJ2-1 | TRBV2
TGTGCCAGCAGTTCCCCTATGAGCGACGAGCAGTACTTC | CASSSPMSDEQYF | NA | NA | TRBJ2-7 | TRBV28
TGTGCCACCAGCATGGACATTGACACTGAAGCTTTCTTT | CATSMDIDTEAFF | NA | NA | TRBJ1-1 | TRBV15
TGTGCCAGCTCGAACCCGCAGGGTGGCTACACCTTC | CASSNPQGGYTF | NA | NA | TRBJ1-2 | TRBV18
TGTGCCAGCAGCTTAGTAACTAGTTGGGATGAGCAGTTCTTC | CASSLVTSWDEQFF | NA | NA | TRBJ2-1 | TRBV7-2
TGTGCCAGCAGCGTAGGGGCAGGCAACACAGATACGCAGTATTTT | CASSVGAGNTDTQYF | NA | once | TRBJ2-3 | TRBV9
TGTGCCAGCAGCCAATCCCCCTCAGAATACAATGAGCAGTTCTTC | CASSQSPSEYNEQFF | NA | NA | TRBJ2-1 | TRBV3-1/TRBV3-2
TGTGCCAGCAGCGCTACGACAGGGTCCCATAATTCACCCCTCCACTTT | CASSATTGSHNSPLHF | TRBD1 | NA | TRBJ1-6 | TRBV2
TGTGCCAGCAGCTATCAGGGTCTGGCCACCTACGAGCAGTACTTC | CASSYQGLATYEQYF | NA | NA | TRBJ2-7 | TRBV7-2
TGTGCCACCAGTGATCAAGGGAGAGCTAGGAATGAGCAGTTCTTC | CATSDQGRARNEQFF | NA | NA | TRBJ2-1 | TRBV24-1
TGTGCCAGCAGCTTAGGGGGCCCGTTAGTATCAGATACGCAGTATTTT | CASSLGGPLVSDTQYF | NA | NA | TRBJ2-3 | TRBV11-1
TGTGCCAGCAGCTTGATGAGCGAGCAGTACTTC | CASSLMSEQYF | NA | few | TRBJ2-7 | TRBV5-6
TGTGCCAGCAGCTGGGTGGGAGGGTCGTCATACAATGAGCAGTTCTTC | CASSWVGGSSYNEQFF | TRBD2 | NA | TRBJ2-1 | TRBV7-9
TGTGCCAGCAGTCCCCTCGGGGTCACAGATACGCAGTATTTT | CASSPLGVTDTQYF | NA | NA | TRBJ2-3 | TRBV27
TGTGCCACCACAGACTCTGGGACTAGCGGGAGAGTCGGTGAGCAGTTCTTC | CATTDSGTSGRVGEQFF | TRBD2 | NA | TRBJ2-1 | TRBV24-1
TGTGCCAGCAGCTTATCCGGGACAATGAACACTGAAGCTTTCTTT | CASSLSGTMNTEAFF | NA | NA | TRBJ1-1 | TRBV7-9
TGTGCCAGCAGTGTCCGGGCAGGGGGCATCGAGCAGTACTTC | CASSVRAGGIEQYF | TRBD1 | NA | TRBJ2-7 | TRBV2
TGTGCCAGTAGTCCAGCGGGAGCTGTCGGGGAGCTGTTTTTT | CASSPAGAVGELFF | TRBD2 | NA | TRBJ2-2 | TRBV19
TGCAGCGTTGGAGGAGGGTCCTATGGCTACACCTTC | CSVGGGSYGYTF | NA | once | TRBJ1-2 | TRBV29-1
TGTGCCAGCAGCCAGGAGGCCTCCTCTGGAAACACCATATATTTT | CASSQEASSGNTIYF | NA | NA | TRBJ1-3 | TRBV4-2
TGTGCCAGCAGCTTAAAGACTACTAGCGGGACGCGGAATGAGCAGTTCTTC | CASSLKTTSGTRNEQFF | TRBD2 | NA | TRBJ2-1 | TRBV7-2